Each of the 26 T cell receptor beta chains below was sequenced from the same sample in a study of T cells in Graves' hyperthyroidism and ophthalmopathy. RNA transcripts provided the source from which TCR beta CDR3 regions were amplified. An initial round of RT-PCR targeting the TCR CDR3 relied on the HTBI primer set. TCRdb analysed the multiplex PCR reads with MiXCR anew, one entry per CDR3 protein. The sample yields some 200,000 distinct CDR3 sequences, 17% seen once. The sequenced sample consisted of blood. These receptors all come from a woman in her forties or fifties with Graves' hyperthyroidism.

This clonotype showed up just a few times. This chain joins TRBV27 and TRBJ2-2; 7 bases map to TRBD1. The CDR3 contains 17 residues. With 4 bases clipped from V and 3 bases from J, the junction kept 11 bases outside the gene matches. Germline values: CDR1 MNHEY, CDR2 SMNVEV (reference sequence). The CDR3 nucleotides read TGTGCCAGCAGTTCCTACCGACAGGGTCTCGACACCGGGGAGCTGTTTTTT. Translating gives CASSSYRQGLDTGELFF.

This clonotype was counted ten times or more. This CDR3 is CASSPSYGYTF. CDR3 in DNA: TGTGCCAGCAGTCCGTCCTATGGCTACACCTTC. The rearrangement uses TRBV6-1 and TRBJ1-2, with unresolved D. The germline V and J ends were trimmed by 5 bases and 4 bases, with 5 bases remaining between them. This CDR3 has 11 amino acids. Looked up from germline, CDR1 is MNHNS and CDR2 is SASEGT.

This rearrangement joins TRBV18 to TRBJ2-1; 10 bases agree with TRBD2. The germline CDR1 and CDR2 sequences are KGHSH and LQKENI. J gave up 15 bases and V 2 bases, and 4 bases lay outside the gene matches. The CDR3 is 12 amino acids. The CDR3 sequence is CASSPDSGRPFF. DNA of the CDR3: TGTGCCAGCTCACCAGATAGCGGGAGGCCGTTCTTC.

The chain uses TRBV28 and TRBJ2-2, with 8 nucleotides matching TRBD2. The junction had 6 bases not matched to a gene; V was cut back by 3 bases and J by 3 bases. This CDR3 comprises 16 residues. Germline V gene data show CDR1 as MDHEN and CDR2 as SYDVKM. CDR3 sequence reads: CASSFLLAEHTGELFF. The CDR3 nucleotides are TGTGCCAGCAGTTTCTTACTAGCGGAGCACACCGGGGAGCTGTTTTTT. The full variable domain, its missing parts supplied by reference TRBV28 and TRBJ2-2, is DVKVTQSSRYLVKRTGEKVFLECVQDMDHENMFWYRQDPGLGLRLIYFSYDVKMKEKGDIPEGYSVSREKKERFSLILESASTNQTSMYLCASSFLLAEHTGELFFGEGSRLTVL.

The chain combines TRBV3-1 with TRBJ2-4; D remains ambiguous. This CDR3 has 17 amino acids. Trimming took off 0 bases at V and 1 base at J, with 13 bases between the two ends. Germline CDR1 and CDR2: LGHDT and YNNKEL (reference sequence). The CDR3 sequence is CASSQDLDLRAKNIQYF. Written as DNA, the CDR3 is TGTGCCAGCAGCCAAGATCTCGATCTCAGGGCCAAAAACATTCAGTACTTC.

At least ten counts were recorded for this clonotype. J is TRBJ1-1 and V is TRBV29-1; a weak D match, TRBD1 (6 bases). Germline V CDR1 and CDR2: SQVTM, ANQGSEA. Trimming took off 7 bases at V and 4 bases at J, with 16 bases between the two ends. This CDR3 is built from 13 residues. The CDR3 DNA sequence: TGCAGCGCTGGGAGTACAGGGATCACTGAAGCTTTCTTT. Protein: CSAGSTGITEAFF.

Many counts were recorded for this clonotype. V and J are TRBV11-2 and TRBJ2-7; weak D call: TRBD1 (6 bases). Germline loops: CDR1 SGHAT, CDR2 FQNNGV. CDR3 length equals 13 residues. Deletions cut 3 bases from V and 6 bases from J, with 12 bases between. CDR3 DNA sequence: TGTGCCAGCAGCTTGCCAGGGGTGAGCGAGCAGTACTTC. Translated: CASSLPGVSEQYF.

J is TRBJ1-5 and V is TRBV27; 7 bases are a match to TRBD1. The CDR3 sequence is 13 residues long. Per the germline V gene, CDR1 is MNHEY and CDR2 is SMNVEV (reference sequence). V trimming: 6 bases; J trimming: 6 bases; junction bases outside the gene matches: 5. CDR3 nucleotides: TGTGCCAGCAGCCTCGACAGGGTTCAGCCCCAGCATTTT. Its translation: CASSLDRVQPQHF.

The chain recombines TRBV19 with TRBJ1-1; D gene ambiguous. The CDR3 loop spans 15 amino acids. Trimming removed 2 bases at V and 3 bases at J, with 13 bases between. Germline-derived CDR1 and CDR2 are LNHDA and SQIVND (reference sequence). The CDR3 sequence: CASSIRGLSDTEAFF. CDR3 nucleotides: TGTGCCAGTAGTATACGGGGTCTTTCGGACACTGAAGCTTTCTTT.

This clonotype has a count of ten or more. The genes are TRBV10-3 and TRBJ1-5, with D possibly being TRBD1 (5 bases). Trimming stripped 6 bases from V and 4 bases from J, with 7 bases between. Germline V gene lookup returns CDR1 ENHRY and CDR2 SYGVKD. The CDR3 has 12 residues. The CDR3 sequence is CAIRQDNQPQHF. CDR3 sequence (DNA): TGTGCCATCAGACAGGATAATCAGCCCCAGCATTTT.

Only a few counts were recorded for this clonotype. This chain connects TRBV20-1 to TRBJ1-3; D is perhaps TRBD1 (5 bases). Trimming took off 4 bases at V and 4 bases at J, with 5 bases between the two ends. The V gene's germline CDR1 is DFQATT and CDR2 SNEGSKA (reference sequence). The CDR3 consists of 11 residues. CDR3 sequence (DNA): TGCAGTGCTACAGGGGGAAACACCATATATTTT. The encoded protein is CSATGGNTIYF.

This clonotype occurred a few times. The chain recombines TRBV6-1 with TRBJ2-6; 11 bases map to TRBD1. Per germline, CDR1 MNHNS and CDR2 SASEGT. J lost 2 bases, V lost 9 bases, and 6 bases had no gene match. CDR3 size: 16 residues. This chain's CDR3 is CASGQGAGPGANVLTF. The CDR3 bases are TGTGCCAGTGGACAGGGGGCAGGGCCTGGGGCCAACGTCCTGACTTTC.

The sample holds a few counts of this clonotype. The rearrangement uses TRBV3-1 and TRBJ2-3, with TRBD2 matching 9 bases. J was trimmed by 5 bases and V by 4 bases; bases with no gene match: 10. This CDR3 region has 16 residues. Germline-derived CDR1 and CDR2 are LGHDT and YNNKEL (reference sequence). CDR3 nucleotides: TGTGCCAGCAGCCCCGTTGTAGCGGGAGCAATAGATACGCAGTATTTT. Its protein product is CASSPVVAGAIDTQYF.

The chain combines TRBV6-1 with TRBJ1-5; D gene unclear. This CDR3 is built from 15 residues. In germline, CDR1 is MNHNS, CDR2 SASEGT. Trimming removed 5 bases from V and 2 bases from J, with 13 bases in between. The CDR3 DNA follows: TGTGCCAGCAGTCACCGACGGGGTGGCAATCAGCCCCAGCATTTT. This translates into CASSHRRGGNQPQHF.

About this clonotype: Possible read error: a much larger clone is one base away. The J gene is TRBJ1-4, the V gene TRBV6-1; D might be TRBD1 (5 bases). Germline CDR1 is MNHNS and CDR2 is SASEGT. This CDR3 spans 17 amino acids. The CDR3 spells CASSERLALRGNEKLVF. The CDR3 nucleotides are TGTGCCAGCAGTGAAAGGTTGGCTCTGAGGGGTAATGAAAAACTGGTTTTT.

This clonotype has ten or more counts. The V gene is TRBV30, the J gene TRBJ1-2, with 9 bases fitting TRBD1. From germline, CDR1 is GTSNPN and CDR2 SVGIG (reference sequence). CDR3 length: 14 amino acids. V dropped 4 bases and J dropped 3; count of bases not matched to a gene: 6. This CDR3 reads CAWNADRGHYGYTF. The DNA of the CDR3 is TGTGCCTGGAACGCGGACAGGGGTCACTATGGCTACACCTTC.

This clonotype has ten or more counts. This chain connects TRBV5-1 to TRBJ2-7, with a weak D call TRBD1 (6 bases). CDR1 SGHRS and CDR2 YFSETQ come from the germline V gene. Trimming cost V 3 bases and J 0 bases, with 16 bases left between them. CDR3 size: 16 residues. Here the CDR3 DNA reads TGCGCCAGCAGCTCGAAACCGGGACAAAGCTCCTACGAGCAGTACTTC. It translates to CASSSKPGQSSYEQYF. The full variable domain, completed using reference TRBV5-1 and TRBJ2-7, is KAGVTQTPRYLIKTRGQQVTLSCSPISGHRSVSWYQQTPGQGLQFLFEYFSETQRNKGNFPGRFSGRQFSNSRSEMNVSTLELGDSALYLCASSSKPGQSSYEQYFGPGTRLTVT.

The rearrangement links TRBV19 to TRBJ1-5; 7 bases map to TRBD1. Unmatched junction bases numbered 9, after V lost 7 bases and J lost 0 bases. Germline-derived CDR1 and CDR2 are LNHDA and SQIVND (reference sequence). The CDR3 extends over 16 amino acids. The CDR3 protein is CASNPVGTVSNQPQHF. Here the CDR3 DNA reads TGTGCCAGTAACCCCGTGGGGACAGTTAGCAATCAGCCCCAGCATTTT.

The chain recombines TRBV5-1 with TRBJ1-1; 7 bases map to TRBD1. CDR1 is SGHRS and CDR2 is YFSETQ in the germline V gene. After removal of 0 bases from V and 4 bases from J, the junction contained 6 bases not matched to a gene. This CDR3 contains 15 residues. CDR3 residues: CASSLAAGQTTEAFF. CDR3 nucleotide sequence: TGCGCCAGCAGCTTGGCCGCGGGACAGACCACTGAAGCTTTCTTT. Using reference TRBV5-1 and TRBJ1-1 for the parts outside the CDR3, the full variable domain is KAGVTQTPRYLIKTRGQQVTLSCSPISGHRSVSWYQQTPGQGLQFLFEYFSETQRNKGNFPGRFSGRQFSNSRSEMNVSTLELGDSALYLCASSLAAGQTTEAFFGQGTRLTVV.

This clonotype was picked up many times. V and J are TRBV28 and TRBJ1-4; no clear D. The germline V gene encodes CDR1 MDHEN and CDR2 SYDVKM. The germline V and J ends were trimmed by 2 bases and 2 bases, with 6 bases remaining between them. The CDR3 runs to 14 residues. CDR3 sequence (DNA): TGTGCCAGCAGTTTACGGGAGACTAATGAAAAACTGTTTTTT. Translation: CASSLRETNEKLFF. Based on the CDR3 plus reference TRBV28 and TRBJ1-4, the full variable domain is DVKVTQSSRYLVKRTGEKVFLECVQDMDHENMFWYRQDPGLGLRLIYFSYDVKMKEKGDIPEGYSVSREKKERFSLILESASTNQTSMYLCASSLRETNEKLFFGSGTQLSVL.

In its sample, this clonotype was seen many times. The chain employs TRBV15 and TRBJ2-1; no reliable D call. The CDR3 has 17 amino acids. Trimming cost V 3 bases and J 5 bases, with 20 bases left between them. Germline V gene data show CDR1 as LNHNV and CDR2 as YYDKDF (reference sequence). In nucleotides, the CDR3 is TGTGCCACCAGCAGTATCGGAACTCCCCCCCGGGACAATGAGCAGTTCTTC. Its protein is CATSSIGTPPRDNEQFF.

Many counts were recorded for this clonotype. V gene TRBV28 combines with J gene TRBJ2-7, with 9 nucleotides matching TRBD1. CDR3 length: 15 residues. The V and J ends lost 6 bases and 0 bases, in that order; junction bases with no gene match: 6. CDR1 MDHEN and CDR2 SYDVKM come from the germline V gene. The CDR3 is CASSVPGQGSYEQYF. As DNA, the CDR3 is TGTGCCAGCAGCGTGCCGGGACAGGGCTCCTACGAGCAGTACTTC.

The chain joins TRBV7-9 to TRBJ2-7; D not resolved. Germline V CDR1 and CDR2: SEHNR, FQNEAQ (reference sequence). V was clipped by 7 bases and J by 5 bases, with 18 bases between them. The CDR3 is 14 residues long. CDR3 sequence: CASTRGVSGNEQYF. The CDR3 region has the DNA TGTGCCAGCACCCGTGGGGTCTCAGGTAACGAGCAGTACTTC.

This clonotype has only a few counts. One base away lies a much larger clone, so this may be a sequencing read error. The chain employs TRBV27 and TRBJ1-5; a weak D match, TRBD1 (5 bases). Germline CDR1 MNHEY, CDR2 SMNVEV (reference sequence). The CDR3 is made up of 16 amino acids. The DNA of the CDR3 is TGTGCCAGCAGGGGTGGGGGTCGGGTGAGCAATCGGCCCCAGCATTTT. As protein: CASRGGGRVSNRPQHF.

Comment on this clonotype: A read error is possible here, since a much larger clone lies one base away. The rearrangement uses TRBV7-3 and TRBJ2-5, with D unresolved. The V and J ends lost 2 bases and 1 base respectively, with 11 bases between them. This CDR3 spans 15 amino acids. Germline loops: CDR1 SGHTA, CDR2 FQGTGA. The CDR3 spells CASSLYCSTQETQYF. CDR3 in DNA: TGTGCCAGCAGCTTATATTGCTCGACCCAAGAGACCCAGTACTTC.

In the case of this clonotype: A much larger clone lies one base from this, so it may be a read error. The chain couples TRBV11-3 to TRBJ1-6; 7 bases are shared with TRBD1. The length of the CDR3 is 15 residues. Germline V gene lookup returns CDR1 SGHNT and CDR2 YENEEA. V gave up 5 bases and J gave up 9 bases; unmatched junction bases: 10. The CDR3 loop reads CASSAGGQTSSPLHF. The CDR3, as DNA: TGTGCCAGCAGCGCGGGGGGACAGACGAGTTCACCCCTCCACTTT.